The entry below gives a single T cell receptor (beta chain) sequence along with its context. TCRdb reprocessed the PCR reads via MiXCR and lists one record per CDR3 protein. The top ten clones hold over 20% of a sample with about 8,400 distinct CDR3 sequences, roughly three fifths of them seen once. The sample is drawn from a study of CD4 and CD8 cells across lung adenocarcinoma regions. Samples came from patients with localized non-small cell lung adenocarcinoma. The CDR3 has 14 amino acids. Trimming took off 10 bases at V and 11 bases at J, with 25 bases between the two ends. Looked up from germline, CDR1 is ENHRY and CDR2 is SYGVKD.

The TCR sequence derives from a female donor with lung adenocarcinoma. The CD4 and CD8 labels of this study may be unreliable. The sequenced material came from CD4+ T cells from the center of a lung tumor. The rearrangement uses TRBV10-3 and TRBJ2-3, with D tentatively TRBD2 (7 bases). The CDR3 DNA reads TGTGCCACCCGGGGGGCGGGGGCCACAGACATGCAGTATTTT. Encoded protein: CATRGAGATDMQYF.